The TCR beta chain described here comes from a study of cytomegalovirus exposure and HLA in healthy donors. Study at large: The 130 or so validation repertoires were reported in a later analysis to have been generated on the same platform as the roughly 700 first-cohort repertoires.

Repertoires were generated with immunoSEQ multiplex PCR, while TCRdb's copy carries only in-frame clones and drops some. The data contain hundreds of thousands of clones, 90% of them seen just once; the ten biggest clones take up 3% to 3.5%. Regarding this clone: Its antigen remains unidentified.

Findings of the study overall: Cytomegalovirus-associated TCR beta chains were listed, numbering roughly 150. Clusters of TCRs from the first cohort tended to co-occur in the 130 or so validation repertoires (as a later analysis found). Generally TCR sequences proved uncommon, though certain public TCRs appeared in numerous donors.

Germline CDR1 LNHDA, CDR2 SQIVND (reference sequence). V shed 9 bases and J 6 bases; nucleotides not matched to a gene: 9. The CDR3 is made up of 15 amino acids. Sequenced: PBMCs. This TCR was sampled from a woman in her twenties or thirties in good health and CMV-seronegative. This chain joins TRBV19 and TRBJ2-7, with 15 bases fitting TRBD2. CDR3 sequence: CASKRQGLAGGEQYF. The CDR3 DNA follows: TGTGCCAGCAAAAGGCAGGGACTAGCGGGAGGCGAGCAGTACTTC.